This T cell receptor beta chain was identified in a study of blood T cell repertoires in COVID-19. V was trimmed by 5 bases and J by 5 bases, leaving 13 bases between them. The CDR3 is 14 amino acids. Germline V gene lookup returns CDR1 SGHTA and CDR2 FQGNSA. The table came from immunoSEQ multiplex PCR; TCRdb's copy has only in-frame clones and leaves some out. The sample shows more than 300,000 clones, over 80% of them seen only once. The TCR originated in a woman aged 45-65 years with COVID-19, enrolled during active disease. The sequencing input was peripheral blood. This chain joins TRBV7-2 and TRBJ2-1; D gene unclear. CDR3 nucleotides: TGTGCCAGCAGCCGTCCTGACTGGCACAATGAGCAGTTCTTC. It codes for CASSRPDWHNEQFF.